A single sample is the source of the 21 T cell receptor beta chains below, sequenced in a study of cytomegalovirus exposure and HLA in healthy donors. PCR used 60 Vbeta primers and 13 Jbeta primers. Using immunoSEQ multiplex PCR, the repertoire was profiled, and TCRdb retains in-frame clones only, with some absent. This table has about 100,000 clones, over 75% appearing once. The sequencing input was PBMCs. These receptors originate from a man aged 50 to 59 in good health and CMV-seropositive.

This clone occurred a few times. The CDR3 sequence: CASSLTATYNEQFF. Here the CDR3 DNA reads TGTGCCAGCAGCTTAACAGCTACCTACAATGAGCAGTTCTTC. This chain connects TRBV7-4 to TRBJ2-1, with no clear D. In germline, CDR1 is SGHVT, CDR2 SQSDAQ. V lost 2 bases to trimming and J lost 2 bases, with 7 bases between them. This CDR3 contains 14 residues. Using reference TRBV7-4 and TRBJ2-1 for the parts outside the CDR3, the full variable domain is GAGVSQSPRYKVAKRGRDVALRCDSISGHVTLYWYRQTLGQGSEVLTYSQSDAQRDKSGRPSGRFSAERPERSVSTLKIQRTEQGDSAVYLCASSLTATYNEQFFGPGTRLTVL.

This sequence joins TRBV4-3 and TRBJ1-1, with a possible D match to TRBD1 (6 bases). The CDR3 covers 15 residues. V shed 2 bases and J shed 0 bases, with 10 bases lying between them. Germline lookup yields CDR1 LGHNA and CDR2 YSLEER. The CDR3 loop reads CASSQYRVVNTEAFF. CDR3 bases: TGCGCCAGCAGCCAATACAGGGTCGTGAACACTGAAGCTTTCTTT.

The CDR3 loop is CASSLGGQNNEKLFF. The CDR3, as DNA: TGCGCCAGCAGCTTGGGAGGACAGAACAATGAAAAACTGTTTTTT. V usage is TRBV5-1 and J usage is TRBJ1-4; D is perhaps TRBD1 (6 bases). CDR1 and CDR2 (germline): SGHRS, YFSETQ. The CDR3 contains 15 residues. Trimming shortened V by 0 bases and J by 5 bases, and 11 bases separated the two germline ends.

V and J are TRBV28 and TRBJ2-2; no clear D. V lost 2 bases and J 6 bases, leaving 10 bases between the germline ends. Germline V gene lookup returns CDR1 MDHEN and CDR2 SYDVKM. There are 14 residues in the CDR3. CDR3 residues: CASSLERVAGELFF. The CDR3 coding sequence is TGTGCCAGCAGTTTAGAACGGGTAGCCGGGGAGCTGTTTTTT.

CDR3 DNA sequence: TGTGCCAGCAGCTTAGCGGTTACAAAGGGGAACACCATATATTTT. Protein sequence: CASSLAVTKGNTIYF. V and J are TRBV7-2 and TRBJ1-3, with D possibly matching TRBD1 (5 bases). V was shortened by 0 bases and J by 7 bases, with 13 bases between the two germline ends. Germline-derived CDR1 and CDR2 are SGHTA and FQGNSA. The length of the CDR3 is 15 residues.

The J gene is TRBJ2-5, the V gene TRBV19; 12 bases map to TRBD1. The CDR3 contains 16 residues. Germline V lookup: CDR1 LNHDA, CDR2 SQIVND (reference sequence). V trimming: 6 bases; J trimming: 5 bases; junction bases outside the gene matches: 10. DNA for the CDR3: TGTGCCAGTAGACCATTAGGGACAGGGGGCCGGGAGACCCAGTACTTC. Translation gives CASRPLGTGGRETQYF. The entire variable domain, with the rest obtained from reference TRBV19 and TRBJ2-5, is as follows: DGGITQSPKYLFRKEGQNVTLSCEQNLNHDAMYWYRQDPGQGLRLIYYSQIVNDFQKGDIAEGYSVSREKKESFPLTVTSAQKNPTAFYLCASRPLGTGGRETQYFGPGTRLLVL.

This rearrangement joins TRBV18 to TRBJ1-1, with 7 bases identical to TRBD1. Germline lookup yields CDR1 KGHSH and CDR2 LQKENI. The J segment lost 3 bases and the V segment lost 6 bases, leaving 7 bases of the junction unmatched. This CDR3 has 14 amino acids. DNA for the CDR3: TGTGCCAGCTCCCTAGGACAGGCAGACACTGAAGCTTTCTTT. Encoded protein: CASSLGQADTEAFF.

J is TRBJ1-1 and V is TRBV5-8; no clear D. CDR1 and CDR2 (germline): SGHTS, YDEGEE. V was clipped by 8 bases and J by 1 base, with 18 bases between them. This CDR3 region has 15 residues. CDR3: CASSRPGLTNTEAFF. Written as DNA, the CDR3 is TGTGCCAGTAGCCGTCCCGGACTGACGAACACTGAAGCTTTCTTT.

The V and J genes are TRBV5-1 and TRBJ1-1, with a tentative D call TRBD1 (5 bases). This CDR3 is 16 amino acids long. In germline, CDR1 is SGHRS, CDR2 YFSETQ. V was pared by 4 bases and J by 1 base, with 17 bases between. The CDR3 region is CASSLRSTATNTEAFF. DNA for the CDR3: TGCGCCAGCAGCCTAAGATCGACAGCAACGAACACTGAAGCTTTCTTT.

This clone showed up just a few times. The chain joins TRBV10-3 to TRBJ1-1, with a tentative D call TRBD1 (5 bases). The V end lost 5 bases, the J end lost 3 bases, and 16 bases lay between the germline ends. CDR3 size: 15 residues. Germline V lookup: CDR1 ENHRY, CDR2 SYGVKD. The CDR3 protein is CAISPNGGGDTEAFF. Written as DNA, the CDR3 is TGTGCCATCAGTCCCAATGGGGGAGGGGACACTGAAGCTTTCTTT.

This clone was observed once. CDR3 nucleotide sequence: TGCGCCAGCAGCCTGCGGACTAGCAAGGACGGGGAGCTGTTTTTT. This codes for CASSLRTSKDGELFF. V is TRBV5-1 and J is TRBJ2-2, with 8 nucleotides matching TRBD2. The CDR3 length is 15 residues. CDR1 and CDR2 from the germline V gene are SGHRS and YFSETQ. Unmatched junction bases numbered 9, after V lost 4 bases and J lost 7 bases.

The chain joins TRBV6-5 to TRBJ1-6, with D unclear. The CDR3 is 14 residues long. Germline V gene sequence: CDR1 MNHEY, CDR2 SVGAGI. V lost 4 bases and J 9 bases, leaving 13 bases between the germline ends. CDR3 in DNA: TGTGCCAGCAGTTCCCCGACGGGAGGTTCACCCCTCCACTTT. It specifies CASSSPTGGSPLHF.

This clone was observed a few times. The rearrangement uses TRBV30 and TRBJ2-3; no reliable D call. There are 12 residues in the CDR3. V was clipped by 3 bases and J by 5 bases, with 9 bases between them. Germline V lookup: CDR1 GTSNPN, CDR2 SVGIG (reference sequence). This chain's CDR3 is CAWSHELDTQYF. The CDR3 DNA reads as TGTGCCTGGAGCCATGAGTTAGATACGCAGTATTTT.

This chain connects TRBV27 to TRBJ2-7; 7 bases are a match to TRBD2. V gave up 3 bases and J gave up 5 bases; unmatched junction bases: 13. Germline V gene lookup returns CDR1 MNHEY and CDR2 SMNVEV (reference sequence). There are 16 residues in the CDR3. In DNA form, the CDR3 reads TGTGCCAGCAGTTTGTTCCGGGCTAACGGGGGGAACGAGCAGTACTTC. Translation: CASSLFRANGGNEQYF.

The chain recombines TRBV21-1 with TRBJ2-2; TRBD2 is taken as the D call from the table, unchecked against the DNA. TRBV21-1 is a listed pseudogene. This CDR3 contains 14 residues. The CDR3 here is CAAAGGYLTGELFF. DNA for the CDR3: TGTGCCGCGGCGGGGGGGTATCTGACCGGGGAGCTGTTTTTT.

The CDR3 region is CASSQDRLAMETQYF. For the CDR3, the DNA is TGTGCCAGCAGCCAAGACCGACTAGCGATGGAGACCCAGTACTTC. The rearrangement joins TRBV14 to TRBJ2-5; 8 bases agree with TRBD2. CDR3 length equals 15 residues. V gave up 0 bases and J gave up 5 bases; unmatched junction bases: 5. Germline V gives CDR1 SGHDN, CDR2 FVKESK.

This sequence joins TRBV4-3 and TRBJ2-1; no definite D call. Trimming removed 2 bases from V and 0 bases from J, with 8 bases in between. Looked up from germline, CDR1 is LGHNA and CDR2 is YSLEER. CDR3 length: 15 residues. CDR3 loop: CASSQSSSSYNEQFF. CDR3 DNA: TGCGCCAGCAGCCAAAGTTCCAGCTCCTACAATGAGCAGTTCTTC.

The chain carries TRBV6-5 and TRBJ2-5; 14 bases line up with TRBD2. The V gene end was trimmed by 6 bases and the J gene end by 13 bases; junction bases not matched to a gene: 13. CDR1 is MNHEY, CDR2 SVGAGI, per germline. This CDR3 is 15 amino acids long. CDR3 protein: CASSRDGTSGGPWYF. The CDR3 DNA reads as TGTGCCAGCAGCCGAGATGGGACTAGCGGGGGCCCCTGGTACTTC.

V gene TRBV19 combines with J gene TRBJ1-1; D perhaps matches TRBD1 (6 bases). V lost 8 bases and J 4 bases, leaving 17 bases between the germline ends. Germline V gene sequence: CDR1 LNHDA, CDR2 SQIVND (reference sequence). This CDR3 has 14 amino acids. The CDR3: CASGRQVASTEAFF. Written as DNA, the CDR3 is TGTGCCAGTGGAAGACAGGTCGCAAGCACTGAAGCTTTCTTT.

The chain links TRBV4-1 to TRBJ2-1; TRBD2 might be the D (7 bases). The germline CDR1 and CDR2 sequences are MGHRA and YSYEKL. Trimming removed 1 base at V and 10 bases at J, with 20 bases between. CDR3 length: 16 amino acids. CDR3 protein: CASSQGGGRGQWEQFF. The CDR3 DNA reads as TGCGCCAGCAGCCAAGGGGGGGGACGGGGACAATGGGAGCAGTTCTTC.

The chain joins TRBV7-9 to TRBJ2-7; weak D call: TRBD1 (5 bases). Trimming removed 3 bases at V and 4 bases at J, with 19 bases between. Germline V gives CDR1 SEHNR, CDR2 FQNEAQ (reference sequence). The CDR3 loop spans 16 amino acids. The CDR3 bases are TGTGCCAGCAGCTTTCAGCAGGGCCCAGCAGAGTACGAGCAGTACTTC. It translates to CASSFQQGPAEYEQYF.